The rows below give T cell receptor beta chains drawn from one sample of a study of cytomegalovirus exposure and HLA in healthy donors. Clones were sequenced by immunoSEQ multiplex PCR, and TCRdb holds only the in-frame ones, with some missing. The table lists over 200,000 clones, less than 85% of them singletons. Source material: PBMCs. These receptor sequences come from a woman aged 18-29 years in good health and CMV-seronegative. Each CDR3 is given with its conserved first and last residue. A D gene is named only where the DNA matches it firmly. Size tells how often a clone was seen (once, few, many) or the class of an expanded clone, and some rows leave it out.

TRBV10-1	NA	NA	TRBJ1-2	TGCGCCAGCAGTGAGGGCCAGACTTATGGCTACACCTTC	CASSEGQTYGYTF
TRBV2	TRBD2	NA	TRBJ2-5	TGTGCCAGCAGTGGGGGGGGAGGCGTGGAGACCCAGTACTTC	CASSGGGGVETQYF
TRBV7-2	NA	NA	TRBJ1-2	TGTGCCAGCAGCTTTTTACCGACCTATGGCTACACCTTC	CASSFLPTYGYTF
TRBV9	NA	NA	TRBJ2-1	TGTGCCAGCAGCGTAGGGACGGGTTCGGAGCAGTTCTTC	CASSVGTGSEQFF
TRBV9	NA	once	TRBJ2-3	TGTGCCAGCAGCGGGACTGCATCTAGCACAGATACGCAGTATTTT	CASSGTASSTDTQYF
TRBV28	TRBD1	NA	TRBJ1-5	TGTGCCAGCAGGTCGACAGGGGGGGGCTTCGGACCCCAGCATTTT	CASRSTGGGFGPQHF
TRBV5-5	NA	NA	TRBJ2-3	TGTGCCAGCAGTTGGATGGGGGGAGATACGCAGTATTTT	CASSWMGGDTQYF
TRBV6-6	NA	few	TRBJ1-2	TGTGCCAGCAGTTACTCGTTAACAGGGAACTATGGCTACACCTTC	CASSYSLTGNYGYTF
TRBV28	NA	NA	TRBJ1-2	TGTGCCAGCAGTTTGCCCGACTCGAACCGCTATGGCTACACCTTC	CASSLPDSNRYGYTF
TRBV5-1	NA	NA	TRBJ1-4	TGCGCCAGCAGCTTGGACGGGGCGTACGAAAAACTGTTTTTT	CASSLDGAYEKLFF
TRBV7-2	TRBD2	once	TRBJ2-7	TGTGCCAGCAGCTTAGGCGGGGAGGGCTGGCGCGAGCAGTACTTC	CASSLGGEGWREQYF
TRBV5-1	NA	NA	TRBJ2-7	TGCGCCAGCAGCAACGGACTGGACCCCTACGAGCAGTACTTC	CASSNGLDPYEQYF
TRBV27	TRBD1	NA	TRBJ2-7	TGTGCCAGCAGTTGGGACAGGGAGGGCGAGCAGTACTTC	CASSWDREGEQYF
TRBV27	TRBD1	NA	TRBJ1-4	TGTGCCAGCAGTGGTCCAACAGGGGGACCGTTTTTT	CASSGPTGGPFF
TRBV28	TRBD2	NA	TRBJ2-3	TGTGCCAGCAGTCTCGGGACTAGCGGTACACAGTATTTT	CASSLGTSGTQYF
TRBV6-1	NA	NA	TRBJ1-5	TGTGCCAGCCTTTTCGGCAGGGGCAATCAGCCCCAGCATTTT	CASLFGRGNQPQHF
TRBV6-1	NA	NA	TRBJ1-5	TGTGCCAGCGCCTTAGGGGTTAATCAGCCCCAGCATTTT	CASALGVNQPQHF
TRBV5-1	TRBD2	NA	TRBJ2-1	TGCGCCAGCAGCTTGACTAGCGGGGTCTCCTACAATGAGCAGTTCTTC	CASSLTSGVSYNEQFF
TRBV30	TRBD2	NA	TRBJ2-1	TGTGCCTGGAGTTGGACTAGCGGGGGGACTCTGCTGCTCACCTCCTACAATGAGCAGTTCTTC	CAWSWTSGGTLLLTSYNEQFF
TRBV5-1	NA	NA	TRBJ2-3	TGCGCCAGCAGCTTGGGAAACCCACCTACAGATACGCAGTATTTT	CASSLGNPPTDTQYF
TRBV6-6	NA	many	TRBJ2-7	TGTGCCAGCAGTTACTCGGTACAGGGCTACGAGCAGTACTTC	CASSYSVQGYEQYF
TRBV9	NA	NA	TRBJ2-7	TGTGCCAGCAGCCCCGGAGGGCGGGGAGCATACGAGCAGTACTTC	CASSPGGRGAYEQYF
TRBV6-5	NA	NA	TRBJ2-7	TGTGCCAGCAGCCTCGGACAGACATACGAGCAGTACTTC	CASSLGQTYEQYF
TRBV30	NA	NA	TRBJ2-7	TGTGCCTGGAGTGCCCTTGGGGGATCGAGCTCCTACGAGCAGTACTTC	CAWSALGGSSSYEQYF
TRBV19	NA	NA	TRBJ1-2	TGTGCCAGTACCCCCCAGGGGCAGTACTATGGCTACACCTTC	CASTPQGQYYGYTF
TRBV6-1	NA	NA	TRBJ1-2	TGTGCCAGCAGTGTGGGCAGAGCTAACTATGGCTACACCTTC	CASSVGRANYGYTF
TRBV6-5	NA	NA	TRBJ2-7	TGTGCCAGCAGATCTAAAATTCCCTACGAGCAGTACTTC	CASRSKIPYEQYF
TRBV18	TRBD2	NA	TRBJ2-1	TGTGCCAGCTCACCGAACAGCGGGAGTCTCAATGAGCAGTTCTTC	CASSPNSGSLNEQFF